These 21 T cell receptor beta chains share one sample of origin, sequenced in a study of sequential checkpoint blockade in melanoma. Treatment defined: randomized to nivolumab then ipilimumab (arm A) or the reverse (arm B). Clones were sequenced by immunoSEQ multiplex PCR, and TCRdb holds only the in-frame ones, with some missing. This table holds 30,000 or so clones, approximately 86% found once. Sequencing was performed on CD8+ T cells sorted from blood (inferred from file names), taken from a patient given nivolumab and ipilimumab in sequence. Receptor source: a human donor with melanoma.

Here the CDR3 reads CASSVGTADGETQYF. The CDR3 DNA follows: TGTGCCAGCAGCGTTGGGACAGCCGACGGGGAGACCCAGTACTTC. The chain joins TRBV9 to TRBJ2-5; TRBD1 aligns across 7 bases. The CDR3 runs 15 residues. Germline CDR1 SGDLS, CDR2 YYNGEE. Trimming removed 2 bases from V and 5 bases from J; junction bases left unmatched: 9. Together with reference TRBV9 and TRBJ2-5, the CDR3 gives the full variable domain: DSGVTQTPKHLITATGQRVTLRCSPRSGDLSVYWYQQSLDQGLQFLIQYYNGEERAKGNILERFSAQQFPDLHSELNLSSLELGDSALYFCASSVGTADGETQYFGPGTRLLVL.

V and J are TRBV4-3 and TRBJ1-3; D is possibly TRBD1 (5 bases). Per the germline V gene, CDR1 is LGHNA and CDR2 is YSLEER. V dropped 0 bases and J dropped 6 bases, with 9 bases sitting between them. The CDR3 has 14 residues. The DNA of the CDR3 is TGCGCCAGCAGCCAAGATGACAGTTTAAACACCATATATTTT. Its protein is CASSQDDSLNTIYF.

The table lists this clone with a few counts. This chain connects TRBV4-3 to TRBJ2-2, with 9 bases matching TRBD1. The CDR3 consists of 16 residues. Germline loops: CDR1 LGHNA, CDR2 YSLEER. Losses at the gene ends were 2 bases for V and 7 bases for J; bases not matched to a gene: 8. The CDR3 DNA follows: TGCGCCAGCAGCCAAAAGGGGGACAGGGTTCACGGGGAGCTGTTTTTT. Translation: CASSQKGDRVHGELFF.

The chain's CDR3 is CASSEAGGRGYTF. The CDR3 DNA follows: TGCGCCAGCAGTGAGGCAGGGGGACGTGGCTACACCTTC. This chain links TRBV10-2 with TRBJ1-2, with 7 bases fitting TRBD1. This CDR3 comprises 13 residues. Looked up from germline, CDR1 is WSHSY and CDR2 is SAAADI. V was pared by 2 bases and J by 7 bases, with 4 bases of the junction left unmatched.

V and J are TRBV7-2 and TRBJ2-3; TRBD2 agrees at 14 bases. The V gene's germline CDR1 is SGHTA and CDR2 FQGNSA. The ends lost 6 bases at V and 8 bases at J; junction bases unmatched: 7. The CDR3 is 15 amino acids. CDR3 bases: TGTGCCAGCAGGCCAGGACTAGCGGGAGGTGTTACGCAGTATTTT. Its protein is CASRPGLAGGVTQYF.

The CDR3 is CASSFEGHAEKLFF. In nucleotides, the CDR3 is TGTGCCAGCAGCTTTGAGGGACACGCTGAAAAACTGTTTTTT. This sequence joins TRBV12-1 and TRBJ1-4; TRBD1 was called by the table and not checked on the DNA. TRBV12-1 is flagged as a pseudogene. The CDR3 spans 14 residues.

The genes are TRBV10-2 and TRBJ2-2, with D maybe TRBD2 (6 bases). V was trimmed by 7 bases and J by 1 base, leaving 13 bases between them. Germline-derived CDR1 and CDR2 are WSHSY and SAAADI. The CDR3 runs to 15 residues. The DNA of the CDR3 is TGCGCCAGCATAGGTGCGGGGATGAACACCGGGGAGCTGTTTTTT. This encodes CASIGAGMNTGELFF.

The chain uses TRBV7-9 and TRBJ2-7, with 9 nucleotides matching TRBD1. After removal of 5 bases from V and 2 bases from J, the junction contained 4 bases not matched to a gene. Germline-derived CDR1 and CDR2 are SEHNR and FQNEAQ (reference sequence). This CDR3 has 14 residues. The DNA for the CDR3 is TGTGCCAGCAGCCCCCGGGACAGGGCCTACGAGCAGTACTTC. It yields the protein CASSPRDRAYEQYF.

J is TRBJ2-1 and V is TRBV9, with 10 bases matching TRBD2. CDR1 and CDR2 (germline): SGDLS, YYNGEE. CDR3 length equals 16 residues. J gave up 10 bases and V 4 bases, and 14 bases lay outside the gene matches. The CDR3 sequence is CASSTITGTSAGEQFF. The CDR3 DNA reads TGTGCCAGCAGCACAATTACCGGGACTAGCGCCGGGGAGCAGTTCTTC.

The chain joins TRBV27 to TRBJ1-1; D gene uncertain. The CDR3 is made up of 14 amino acids. Germline loops: CDR1 MNHEY, CDR2 SMNVEV (reference sequence). V lost 0 bases, J lost 10 bases, and 15 bases lay in between. CDR3 DNA sequence: TGTGCCAGCAGTTTATCGAACGGGATTCAGCCAGCTTTCTTT. Translated: CASSLSNGIQPAFF.

J is TRBJ1-2 and V is TRBV2, with D possibly matching TRBD1 (5 bases). The V gene's germline CDR1 is SNHLY and CDR2 FYNNEI. V lost 7 bases and J lost 4, with 19 bases in between. The CDR3 runs 15 residues. The CDR3 reads CASTHWGREGYGYTF. CDR3 DNA: TGTGCCAGCACCCACTGGGGCAGGGAGGGCTATGGCTACACCTTC.

The chain recombines TRBV6-5 with TRBJ2-5; D gene ambiguous. V dropped 7 bases and J dropped 4 bases, with 10 bases sitting between them. The CDR3 extends over 12 amino acids. The germline CDR1 and CDR2 sequences are MNHEY and SVGAGI. CDR3 in amino acids: CASTNGGETQYF. Here the CDR3 DNA reads TGTGCCAGCACCAACGGTGGAGAGACCCAGTACTTC.

CDR3 nucleotides: TGTGCCAGCAGCTTGGAGCGGGAGCTGGATACGCAGTATTTT. It is translated as CASSLERELDTQYF. The chain links TRBV5-4 to TRBJ2-3; 8 bases line up with TRBD2. V lost 0 bases, J lost 6 bases, and 3 bases stayed unmatched. Germline-derived CDR1 and CDR2 are SGHNT and YYREEE (reference sequence). The CDR3 contains 14 residues. Using reference TRBV5-4 and TRBJ2-3 for the parts outside the CDR3, the full variable domain is ETGVTQSPTHLIKTRGQQVTLRCSSQSGHNTVSWYQQALGQGPQFIFQYYREEENGRGNFPPRFSGLQFPNYSSELNVNALELDDSALYLCASSLERELDTQYFGPGTRLTVL.

This chain uses TRBV6-5 with TRBJ1-2; D unresolved. The CDR3 is 12 residues long. From germline, CDR1 is MNHEY and CDR2 SVGAGI. Trimming pared 4 bases from V and 1 base from J, leaving 4 bases between. The CDR3 nucleotides are TGTGCCAGCAGTTCCAGTAACTATGGCTACACCTTC. This sequence encodes CASSSSNYGYTF.

The chain couples TRBV10-1 to TRBJ2-5; 9 positions agree with TRBD1. The J call is uncertain, as TRBJ2-7 better fits the DNA end. Germline assignment: CDR1 WNHNN and CDR2 SYGVQD (reference sequence). CDR3 size: 13 residues. In nucleotides, the CDR3 is TGCGCCAGCACGCGACAGGGGGAATACGAGCAGTACTTC. This codes for CASTRQGEYEQYF.

The V gene is TRBV5-6, the J gene TRBJ2-7, with 7 bases that match TRBD1. The CDR3 runs to 14 residues. The V gene end was trimmed by 2 bases and the J gene end by 0 bases; junction bases not matched to a gene: 2. Per the germline V gene, CDR1 is SGHDT and CDR2 is YYEEEE. CDR3 sequence (DNA): TGTGCCAGCAGCTTACGGGACAGCTCCTACGAGCAGTACTTC. This codes for CASSLRDSSYEQYF.

The V call is TRBV4-3, the J call TRBJ2-1, with D tentatively TRBD2 (7 bases). Trimming took off 1 base at V and 7 bases at J, with 20 bases between the two ends. CDR1 is LGHNA, CDR2 YSLEER, per germline. This CDR3 is built from 17 residues. Here the CDR3 reads CASSQGGGGRAWNEQFF. The CDR3 nucleotides read TGCGCCAGCAGCCAAGGAGGGGGGGGGAGGGCCTGGAATGAGCAGTTCTTC.

The chain has TRBV6-5 and TRBJ2-7; 7 bases fit TRBD2. Germline loops: CDR1 MNHEY, CDR2 SVGAGI. The CDR3 sequence is 16 residues long. V dropped 0 bases and J dropped 2; count of bases not matched to a gene: 7. CDR3 nucleotide sequence: TGTGCCAGCAGTTACTCTACTAGCGTCCCCACCTACGAGCAGTACTTC. Its protein product is CASSYSTSVPTYEQYF.

The chain couples TRBV7-9 to TRBJ2-7, with a weak D call TRBD2 (7 bases). The germline V gene encodes CDR1 SEHNR and CDR2 FQNEAQ (reference sequence). Trimming removed 7 bases at V and 1 base at J, with 17 bases between. This CDR3 comprises 15 residues. The CDR3 region is CASTRGGRDSYEQYF. For the CDR3, the DNA is TGTGCCAGCACCCGCGGGGGCAGGGATTCCTACGAGCAGTACTTC.

CDR3 in DNA: TGTGCCAGCAGTTTAGGGGACAGGGGGGGGTATGGCTACACCTTC. Protein sequence: CASSLGDRGGYGYTF. The chain combines TRBV27 with TRBJ1-2; 11 bases are a match to TRBD1. This CDR3 spans 15 amino acids. Losses at the gene ends were 2 bases for V and 5 bases for J; bases not matched to a gene: 4. CDR1 MNHEY and CDR2 SMNVEV come from the germline V gene (reference sequence).

The sample holds one count of this clone. The V call is TRBV27, the J call TRBJ2-7; 9 nucleotides agree with TRBD1. The V and J ends lost 5 bases and 4 bases, in that order; junction bases with no gene match: 12. The CDR3 contains 16 residues. Germline lookup yields CDR1 MNHEY and CDR2 SMNVEV (reference sequence). The CDR3 reads CASSASPGTGLYEQYF. As DNA, the CDR3 is TGTGCCAGCAGTGCTTCCCCCGGGACAGGGCTGTACGAGCAGTACTTC.